Given below is one TCR beta chain in context. The assay was immunoSEQ multiplex PCR, and TCRdb's table has in-frame clones only and misses some. The sample lists approximately 470,000 clones, approximately 85% seen once, with approximately 3% in the top ten. The data are from a study of blood T cell repertoires in COVID-19. This CDR3 is built from 11 residues. CDR1 MNHEY and CDR2 SVGAGI come from the germline V gene. V lost 8 bases, J lost 7 bases, and 4 bases stayed unmatched. The TCR was taken from a human donor in a cohort sampled during active COVID-19. The chain couples TRBV6-5 to TRBJ1-1; 7 nucleotides agree with TRBD1. Sequencing used peripheral blood. The CDR3 here is CASRQGFEAFF. As DNA, the CDR3 is TGTGCCAGCCGACAGGGTTTTGAAGCTTTCTTT.